These 3 T cell receptor beta chains originate from one sample sequenced in a study of metastatic and nonmetastatic thyroid tumors. With MiXCR, TCRdb reprocessed the PCR reads. The sample lists about 15,000 clones, 23% occurring once. All patients were treatment-naive before thyroid surgery. The sequencing input was tumor tissue. All receptors derive from a female donor with papillary thyroid cancer or a benign thyroid nodule (not recorded which). Some clones in this sample may be carry-over from other donors' samples.

This clone was recorded a few times. This chain joins TRBV12-3 or TRBV12-4 and TRBJ2-3, with a tentative D call TRBD2 (6 bases). The length of the CDR3 is 14 residues. V was clipped by 7 bases and J by 4 bases, with 15 bases between them. DNA for the CDR3: TGTGCCAGCACCCTCGGCGGGGTAGCAGATACGCAGTATTTT. Translated, it gives CASTLGGVADTQYF.

This clone is categorized as medium-sized. The chain links TRBV6-1 to TRBJ2-5; unclear D gene. Germline V lookup: CDR1 MNHNS, CDR2 SASEGT. Trimming removed 10 bases at V and 4 bases at J, with 10 bases between. This CDR3 region has 11 residues. This CDR3 reads CATTRGETQYF. CDR3 nucleotide sequence: TGTGCCACTACGCGAGGAGAGACCCAGTACTTC.

This clone has at least ten counts. The chain combines TRBV18 with TRBJ1-3; D unresolved. This CDR3 is 16 amino acids long. V was trimmed by 3 bases and J by 4 bases, leaving 16 bases between them. Germline-derived CDR1 and CDR2 are KGHSH and LQKENI. The CDR3 nucleotides read TGTGCCAGCTCACCCTCAATCACAAATATCGGAAACACCATATATTTT. Translation: CASSPSITNIGNTIYF.